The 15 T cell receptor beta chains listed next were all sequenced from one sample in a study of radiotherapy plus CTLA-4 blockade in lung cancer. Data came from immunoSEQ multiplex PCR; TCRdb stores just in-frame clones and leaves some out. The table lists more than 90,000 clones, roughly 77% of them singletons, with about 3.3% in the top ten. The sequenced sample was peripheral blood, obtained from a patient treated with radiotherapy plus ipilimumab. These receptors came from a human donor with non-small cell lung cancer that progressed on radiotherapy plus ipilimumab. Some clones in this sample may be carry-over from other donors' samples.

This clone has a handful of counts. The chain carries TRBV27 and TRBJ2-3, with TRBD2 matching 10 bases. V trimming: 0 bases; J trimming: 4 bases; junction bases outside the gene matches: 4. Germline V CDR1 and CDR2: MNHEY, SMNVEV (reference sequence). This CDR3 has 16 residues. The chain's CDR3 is CASSLSLAGEPDTQYF. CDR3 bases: TGTGCCAGCAGTTTATCTCTAGCGGGGGAGCCAGATACGCAGTATTTT.

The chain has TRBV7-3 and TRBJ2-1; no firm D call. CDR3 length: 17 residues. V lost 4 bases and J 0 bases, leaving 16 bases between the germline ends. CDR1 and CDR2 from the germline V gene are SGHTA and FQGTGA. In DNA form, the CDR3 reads TGTGCCAGCAGCTCCGCACGGCTACGGAGCTCCTACAATGAGCAGTTCTTC. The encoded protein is CASSSARLRSSYNEQFF.

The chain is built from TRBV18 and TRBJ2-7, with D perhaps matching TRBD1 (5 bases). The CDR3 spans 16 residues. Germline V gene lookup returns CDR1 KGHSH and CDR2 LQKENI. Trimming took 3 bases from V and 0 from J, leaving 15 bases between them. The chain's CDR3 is CASSPTPDRSSYEQYF. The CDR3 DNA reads TGTGCCAGCTCACCCACCCCCGACAGAAGCTCCTACGAGCAGTACTTC.

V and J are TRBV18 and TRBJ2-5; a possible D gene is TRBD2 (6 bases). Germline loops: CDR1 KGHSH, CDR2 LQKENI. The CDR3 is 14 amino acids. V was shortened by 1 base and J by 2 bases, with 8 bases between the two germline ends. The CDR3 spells CASSPLAAQETQYF. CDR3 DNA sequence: TGTGCCAGCTCACCACTAGCGGCGCAAGAGACCCAGTACTTC.

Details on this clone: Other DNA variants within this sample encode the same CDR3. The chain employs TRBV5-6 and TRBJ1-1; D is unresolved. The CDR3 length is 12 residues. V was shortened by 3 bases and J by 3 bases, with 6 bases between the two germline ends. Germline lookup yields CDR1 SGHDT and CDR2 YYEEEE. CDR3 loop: CASSSAYTEAFF. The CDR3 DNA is TGTGCCAGCAGCTCCGCCTACACTGAAGCTTTCTTT.

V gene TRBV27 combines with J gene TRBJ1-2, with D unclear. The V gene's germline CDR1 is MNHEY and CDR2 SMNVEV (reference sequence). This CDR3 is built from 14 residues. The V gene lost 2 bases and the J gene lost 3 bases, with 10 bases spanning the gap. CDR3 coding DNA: TGTGCCAGCAGTTTAATAGGGCCACACTATGGCTACACCTTC. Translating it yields CASSLIGPHYGYTF.

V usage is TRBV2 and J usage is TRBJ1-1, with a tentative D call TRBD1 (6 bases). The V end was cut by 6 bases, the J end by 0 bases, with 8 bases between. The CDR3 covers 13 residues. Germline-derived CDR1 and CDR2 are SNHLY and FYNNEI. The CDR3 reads CASSRDMNTEAFF. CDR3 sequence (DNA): TGTGCCAGCAGCAGGGACATGAACACTGAAGCTTTCTTT.

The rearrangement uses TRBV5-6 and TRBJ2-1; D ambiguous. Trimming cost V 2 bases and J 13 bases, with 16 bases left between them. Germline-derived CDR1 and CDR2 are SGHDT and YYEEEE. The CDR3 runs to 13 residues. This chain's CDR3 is CASSLESSSNQFF. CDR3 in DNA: TGTGCCAGCAGCTTAGAATCTAGTTCAAACCAGTTCTTC.

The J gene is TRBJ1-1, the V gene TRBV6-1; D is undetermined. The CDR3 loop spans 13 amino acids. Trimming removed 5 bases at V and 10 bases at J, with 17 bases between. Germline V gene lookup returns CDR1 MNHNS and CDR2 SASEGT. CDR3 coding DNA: TGTGCCAGCAGTACAGAACGTGGATTTTCAGCTTTCTTT. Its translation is CASSTERGFSAFF.

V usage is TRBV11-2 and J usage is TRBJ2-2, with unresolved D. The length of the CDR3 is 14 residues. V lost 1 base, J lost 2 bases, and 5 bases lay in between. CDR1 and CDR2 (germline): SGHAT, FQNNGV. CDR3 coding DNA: TGTGCCAGCAGCTTAGGCCTAAACACCGGGGAGCTGTTTTTT. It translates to CASSLGLNTGELFF.

This chain's CDR3 is CASSVRAGGSYEQYF. The CDR3 DNA reads as TGTGCCAGTAGTGTCCGAGCGGGGGGTTCCTACGAGCAGTACTTC. The chain employs TRBV19 and TRBJ2-7; 9 positions agree with TRBD2. The germline gives CDR1 LNHDA, CDR2 SQIVND (reference sequence). CDR3 length: 15 residues. The ends lost 5 bases at V and 1 base at J; junction bases unmatched: 6.

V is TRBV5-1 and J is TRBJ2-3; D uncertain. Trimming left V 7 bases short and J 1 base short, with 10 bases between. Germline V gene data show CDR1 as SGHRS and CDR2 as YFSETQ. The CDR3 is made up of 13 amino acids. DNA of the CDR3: TGCGCCAGCCGATCGGACGGCACAGATACGCAGTATTTT. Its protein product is CASRSDGTDTQYF.

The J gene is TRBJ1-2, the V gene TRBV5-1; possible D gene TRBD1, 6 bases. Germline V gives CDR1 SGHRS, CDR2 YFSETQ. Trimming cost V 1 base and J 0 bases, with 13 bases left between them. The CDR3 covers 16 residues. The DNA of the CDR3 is TGCGCCAGCAGCTTGCCAGGGGCCTCAGCTAACTATGGCTACACCTTC. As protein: CASSLPGASANYGYTF.

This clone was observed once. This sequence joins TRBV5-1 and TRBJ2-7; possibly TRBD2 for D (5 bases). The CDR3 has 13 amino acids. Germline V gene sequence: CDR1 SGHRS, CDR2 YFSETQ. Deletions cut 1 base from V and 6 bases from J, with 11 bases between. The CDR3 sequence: CASSLWGAGEQYF. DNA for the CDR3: TGCGCCAGCAGCTTGTGGGGTGCGGGCGAGCAGTACTTC.

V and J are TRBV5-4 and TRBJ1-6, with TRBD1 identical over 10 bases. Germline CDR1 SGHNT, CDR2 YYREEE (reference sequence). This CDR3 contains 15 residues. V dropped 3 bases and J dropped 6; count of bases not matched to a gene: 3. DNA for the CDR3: TGTGCCAGCAGCTCAAGGACAGGGGGTAATTCACCCCTCCACTTT. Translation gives CASSSRTGGNSPLHF.